Listed here are 2 T cell receptor beta chains from one sample, sequenced in a study of cytomegalovirus exposure and HLA in healthy donors. Both 60 Vbeta primers and 13 Jbeta primers went into the PCR. Assay used: immunoSEQ multiplex PCR; TCRdb lists only in-frame clones, some missing. The data show approximately 170,000 clones, about 70% seen once. The sequencing input was PBMCs. These receptors were collected from a woman under 30 in good health and CMV-seropositive.

Comments on this clone: Other DNA sequences in the sample encode the same CDR3. The gene calls are TRBV9 and TRBJ2-7; D is unresolved. CDR3 length equals 11 residues. Per germline, CDR1 SGDLS and CDR2 YYNGEE. V lost 3 bases, J lost 4 bases, and 5 bases lay in between. The CDR3 reads CASSAGYEQYF. The CDR3, as DNA: TGTGCCAGCAGCGCCGGGTACGAGCAGTACTTC.

J is TRBJ2-2 and V is TRBV27; a possible D gene is TRBD2 (6 bases). V dropped 6 bases and J dropped 4 bases, with 12 bases sitting between them. In germline, CDR1 is MNHEY, CDR2 SMNVEV (reference sequence). The length of the CDR3 is 14 residues. The CDR3 coding sequence is TGTGCCAGCAGATCACGGGAGCGCACCGGGGAGCTGTTTTTT. This codes for CASRSRERTGELFF.